Following are 28 T cell receptor beta chains from one sample sequenced in a study of Ad26.COV2.S vaccination and SARS-CoV-2 variants. Clones were read by immunoSEQ multiplex PCR, and TCRdb kept only the in-frame ones, dropping some. The table records hundreds of thousands of clones, around 89% of them present only once. Treatment in this sample: about 20 received Ad26.COV2.S at low or high dose, single or two shots; roughly 5 received placebo; per-sample allocation not given. Each sample was drawn 63 days after the first injection (of vaccine or placebo). The material sequenced was peripheral blood, taken in a trial of Ad26.COV2.S vaccine versus placebo. The receptor source for this set is a person between 18 and 60 years old who received the Ad26.COV2.S COVID-19 vaccine or a placebo.

The chain has TRBV2 and TRBJ2-2, with a possible D match to TRBD1 (5 bases). The germline V gene encodes CDR1 SNHLY and CDR2 FYNNEI. The V gene lost 7 bases and the J gene lost 6 bases, with 15 bases spanning the gap. The CDR3 runs 14 residues. The CDR3 is CASTEMGLSGELFF. CDR3 nucleotide sequence: TGTGCCAGCACTGAGATGGGGCTATCCGGGGAGCTGTTTTTT.

This chain joins TRBV2 and TRBJ2-7; possible D gene TRBD2, 5 bases. Germline V gene lookup returns CDR1 SNHLY and CDR2 FYNNEI. The V and J ends lost 7 bases and 1 base respectively, with 11 bases between them. The CDR3 runs 13 residues. The CDR3 nucleotides are TGTGCCAGCATCGAGGGAATTTCCTACGAGCAGTACTTC. Translated, it gives CASIEGISYEQYF.

This chain connects TRBV7-3 to TRBJ2-1; 15 positions match TRBD2. V lost 4 bases, J lost 1 base, and 5 bases stayed unmatched. Per germline, CDR1 SGHTA and CDR2 FQGTGA. This CDR3 has 18 residues. The CDR3 DNA follows: TGTGCCAGCAGCTCGGGACTAGCGGGGGGTATTTCCTACAATGAGCAGTTCTTC. Translating gives CASSSGLAGGISYNEQFF.

This clone was recorded a few times. This chain uses TRBV10-1 with TRBJ2-1; 8 positions agree with TRBD2. CDR1 is WNHNN, CDR2 SYGVQD, per germline (reference sequence). Trimming removed 5 bases from V and 1 base from J; junction bases left unmatched: 1. The CDR3 covers 14 residues. The CDR3 nucleotides are TGCGCCAGCAGTACTAGCGGATCCTACAATGAGCAGTTCTTC. Protein product: CASSTSGSYNEQFF.

J is TRBJ2-3 and V is TRBV15; 7 bases match TRBD1. CDR1 is LNHNV and CDR2 is YYDKDF in the germline V gene (reference sequence). The CDR3 spans 15 residues. J gave up 2 bases and V 1 base, and 3 bases lay outside the gene matches. CDR3 DNA: TGTGCCACCAGCAGAGGACAGGGCACCACAGATACGCAGTATTTT. Amino acids: CATSRGQGTTDTQYF.

This clone was seen a few times. This CDR3 is also generated by other DNA sequences in the sample. The chain couples TRBV7-9 to TRBJ2-2; no clear D. In germline, CDR1 is SEHNR, CDR2 FQNEAQ (reference sequence). The CDR3 extends over 13 amino acids. The ends were cut back, 2 bases at V and 2 bases at J, with 3 bases in the middle. The CDR3 DNA is TGTGCCAGCAGCTTACGAAACACCGGGGAGCTGTTTTTT. It is translated as CASSLRNTGELFF.

This chain joins TRBV3-1 (or the pseudogene TRBV3-2) and TRBJ1-4; 8 bases map to TRBD1. V was pared by 5 bases and J by 1 base, with 6 bases of the junction left unmatched. CDR1 LGHDT and CDR2 YNNKEL come from the germline V gene (reference sequence). The CDR3 is made up of 16 amino acids. CDR3 amino acids: CASSLTGAGTNEKLFF. The DNA for the CDR3 is TGTGCCAGCAGCTTGACAGGGGCGGGAACTAATGAAAAACTGTTTTTT.

The chain links TRBV2 to TRBJ2-3, with 14 bases fitting TRBD2. The CDR3 sequence is 19 residues long. CDR1 is SNHLY, CDR2 FYNNEI, per germline. Trimming removed 6 bases from V and 2 bases from J; junction bases left unmatched: 13. This CDR3 is CASSVGLAGDWLLTDTQYF. The DNA for the CDR3 is TGTGCCAGCAGCGTGGGACTAGCGGGAGATTGGCTTCTCACAGATACGCAGTATTTT.

J is TRBJ1-6 and V is TRBV20-1, with D unclear. In germline, CDR1 is DFQATT, CDR2 SNEGSKA (reference sequence). The germline V and J ends were trimmed by 1 base and 13 bases, with 8 bases remaining between them. This CDR3 comprises 11 residues. DNA of the CDR3: TGCAGTGCTAGAGCTGGGGTCCCCCTCCACTTT. Encoded protein: CSARAGVPLHF.

This clone was recorded only once. V gene TRBV11-2 combines with J gene TRBJ2-5; 11 bases are shared with TRBD2. Germline CDR1 and CDR2: SGHAT and FQNNGV. With V trimmed by 3 bases and J by 3 bases, 3 bases remained unmatched. The CDR3 loop spans 15 amino acids. The CDR3 nucleotides read TGTGCCAGCAGCTTTCTACTAGCGGGGGAAGAGACCCAGTACTTC. Its translation is CASSFLLAGEETQYF.

The chain has TRBV14 and TRBJ2-1; possibly TRBD2 for D (6 bases). This CDR3 is 16 amino acids long. V lost 1 base and J lost 5, with 15 bases in between. In germline, CDR1 is SGHDN, CDR2 FVKESK. The CDR3 loop reads CASSQGAGRVNNEQFF. In DNA form, the CDR3 reads TGTGCCAGCAGCCAAGGAGCGGGCCGTGTAAACAATGAGCAGTTCTTC.

The gene calls are TRBV12-5 and TRBJ2-5, with 7 positions matching TRBD1. Germline V lookup: CDR1 LGHNT, CDR2 FRNRAP. This CDR3 has 12 amino acids. V shed 8 bases, J shed 2 bases, and the junction held 2 bases outside the gene matches. CDR3 bases: TGTGCTAGTTCGGGACAGCAAGAGACCCAGTACTTC. Its translation is CASSGQQETQYF.

V is TRBV6-5 and J is TRBJ1-1, with a possible D match to TRBD1 (6 bases). CDR3 length: 13 residues. The V gene's germline CDR1 is MNHEY and CDR2 SVGAGI. With 10 bases removed from V and 1 base from J, the gap between germline ends came to 13 bases. The CDR3 DNA sequence: TGTGCCACCGGGAAGGACAGGAACACTGAAGCTTTCTTT. Translation: CATGKDRNTEAFF.

The chain carries TRBV4-1 and TRBJ2-1, with TRBD2 matching over 11 bases. The CDR3 spans 16 residues. The J segment lost 7 bases and the V segment lost 4 bases, leaving 9 bases of the junction unmatched. Germline V CDR1 and CDR2: MGHRA, YSYEKL. As DNA, the CDR3 is TGCGCCAGCAGCCGGGCGATAGCGGGGGGGCCTAATGAGCAGTTCTTC. It is translated as CASSRAIAGGPNEQFF.

The chain links TRBV7-2 to TRBJ2-7, with D uncertain. This CDR3 contains 14 residues. Germline CDR1 reads SGHTA; CDR2 reads FQGNSA. Trimming removed 7 bases from V and 7 bases from J, with 20 bases in between. The DNA of the CDR3 is TGTGCCAGCACCTTTGGTCTAGGGCCTTTTGAGCAGTACTTC. It translates to CASTFGLGPFEQYF.

This rearrangement joins TRBV18 to TRBJ1-6; 7 nucleotides agree with TRBD1. This CDR3 is 16 amino acids long. The germline gives CDR1 KGHSH, CDR2 LQKENI. Trimming at V came to 3 bases and at J to 8 bases, leaving 10 bases not matched to a gene. The CDR3, as DNA: TGTGCCAGCTCACCTCTCCCAGGGGGGAGTGATTCACCCCTCCACTTT. Protein sequence: CASSPLPGGSDSPLHF.

This clone has just one count. The chain couples TRBV7-9 to TRBJ2-1, with TRBD2 identical over 7 bases. V shed 3 bases, J shed 4 bases, and the junction held 6 bases outside the gene matches. Germline-derived CDR1 and CDR2 are SEHNR and FQNEAQ (reference sequence). The CDR3 consists of 15 residues. The CDR3, as DNA: TGTGCCAGCAGCTTCTTGGGACTAAAGTACAATGAGCAGTTCTTC. Amino acids: CASSFLGLKYNEQFF.

V is TRBV7-9 and J is TRBJ2-1; the match to TRBD2 covers 7 bases. Germline values: CDR1 SEHNR, CDR2 FQNEAQ (reference sequence). Trimming took 5 bases from V and 0 from J; bases not matched to a gene: 7. This CDR3 spans 16 amino acids. The CDR3 spells CASSLRGGPSYNEQFF. Written as DNA, the CDR3 is TGTGCCAGCAGCCTAAGGGGAGGGCCCTCCTACAATGAGCAGTTCTTC.

The chain joins TRBV30 to TRBJ1-4; 7 bases are shared with TRBD1. The CDR3 is made up of 15 amino acids. Germline V gene data show CDR1 as GTSNPN and CDR2 as SVGIG (reference sequence). V was pared by 6 bases and J by 2 bases, with 9 bases of the junction left unmatched. This chain's CDR3 is CACSEPGQTNEKLFF. CDR3 nucleotides: TGTGCCTGCTCGGAGCCGGGACAGACTAATGAAAAACTGTTTTTT. Full variable domain (outside the CDR3, taken from reference TRBV30 and TRBJ1-4): SQTIHQWPATLVQPVGSPLSLECTVEGTSNPNLYWYRQAAGRGLQLLFYSVGIGQISSEVPQNLSASRPQDRQFILSSKKLLLSDSGFYLCACSEPGQTNEKLFFGSGTQLSVL.

The genes are TRBV3-1 (or the pseudogene TRBV3-2) and TRBJ2-5; D unclear. Germline loops: CDR1 LGHDT, CDR2 YNNKEL (reference sequence). This CDR3 comprises 11 residues. V shed 0 bases and J shed 6 bases, with 2 bases lying between them. The CDR3 DNA reads TGTGCCAGCAGCCAAGATAAGACCCAGTACTTC. Its translation is CASSQDKTQYF.

J is TRBJ2-5 and V is TRBV7-2; D is possibly TRBD2 (5 bases). This CDR3 is built from 14 residues. Between the trimmed V and J ends, which lost 5 bases and 2 bases, there was a span of 12 bases. Germline V gene lookup returns CDR1 SGHTA and CDR2 FQGNSA. This CDR3 is CASSRTGLQETQYF. CDR3 nucleotides: TGTGCCAGCAGCCGGACCGGACTGCAAGAGACCCAGTACTTC. Drawing the rest from reference TRBV7-2 and TRBJ2-5, the complete variable domain is GAGVSQSPSNKVTEKGKDVELRCDPISGHTALYWYRQSLGQGLEFLIYFQGNSAPDKSGLPSDRFSAERTGGSVSTLTIQRTQQEDSAVYLCASSRTGLQETQYFGPGTRLLVL.

This clone has just one count. This chain uses TRBV6-5 with TRBJ2-7; TRBD1 might be the D (6 bases). Trimming removed 0 bases at V and 4 bases at J, with 16 bases between. The length of the CDR3 is 16 residues. Per the germline V gene, CDR1 is MNHEY and CDR2 is SVGAGI. The CDR3 DNA follows: TGTGCCAGCAGTTACTCGACGATCACAGGGACGTACGAGCAGTACTTC. Translated, it gives CASSYSTITGTYEQYF.

V is TRBV3-1 (or the pseudogene TRBV3-2) and J is TRBJ1-2; maybe TRBD1 (6 bases). CDR3 size: 14 residues. Germline assignment: CDR1 LGHDT and CDR2 YNNKEL (reference sequence). The ends were cut back, 5 bases at V and 4 bases at J, with 14 bases in the middle. Here the CDR3 DNA reads TGTGCCAGCAGCGCTCGGGACAACTTCTATGGCTACACCTTC. It is translated as CASSARDNFYGYTF.

With respect to this clone: This same CDR3 is encoded by further DNA sequences in the sample. The J gene is TRBJ2-1, the V gene TRBV18, with TRBD2 matching 12 bases. This CDR3 region has 15 residues. V lost 2 bases to trimming and J lost 4 bases; unmatched junction nucleotides: 0. Germline values: CDR1 KGHSH, CDR2 LQKENI. CDR3 loop: CASSPTSGGYNEQFF. The CDR3 DNA reads TGTGCCAGCTCACCAACTAGCGGGGGGTACAATGAGCAGTTCTTC.

This chain uses TRBV19 with TRBJ1-5, with D maybe TRBD1 (5 bases). Trimming left V 3 bases short and J 0 bases short, with 9 bases between. The germline gives CDR1 LNHDA, CDR2 SQIVND (reference sequence). The CDR3 has 15 residues. CDR3 protein: CASSIYRTSNQPQHF. The DNA for the CDR3 is TGTGCCAGTAGTATTTACAGGACTAGCAATCAGCCCCAGCATTTT.

J is TRBJ2-1 and V is TRBV6-5; the D gene is possibly TRBD2 (6 bases). Trimming left V 4 bases short and J 1 base short, with 14 bases between. The CDR3 length is 16 residues. Per the germline V gene, CDR1 is MNHEY and CDR2 is SVGAGI. The CDR3 protein is CASSSTAGRSYNEQFF. The DNA for the CDR3 is TGTGCCAGCAGTTCGACAGCGGGCAGATCCTACAATGAGCAGTTCTTC.

The chain has TRBV3-1 (or the pseudogene TRBV3-2) and TRBJ2-7; D is possibly TRBD2 (6 bases). CDR1 and CDR2 (germline): LGHDT, YNNKEL (reference sequence). This CDR3 is 15 amino acids long. V was clipped by 4 bases and J by 2 bases, with 15 bases between them. The CDR3 DNA reads TGTGCCAGCAGCCGGGACTTCTTGCCGACCTACGAGCAGTACTTC. Protein sequence: CASSRDFLPTYEQYF.

This clone was picked up a small number of times. This chain links TRBV7-9 with TRBJ2-7, with 9 bases identical to TRBD1. Germline V gene sequence: CDR1 SEHNR, CDR2 FQNEAQ (reference sequence). V was pared by 3 bases and J by 1 base, with 1 base of the junction left unmatched. The CDR3 spans 14 residues. Here the CDR3 DNA reads TGTGCCAGCAGCTTCGGACAGGGGTCCTACGAGCAGTACTTC. Protein product: CASSFGQGSYEQYF.